This record concerns one TCR beta chain sequence. Its antigen remains unknown. Germline and junction disagree at one end, which may indicate a read error. Every subset had its genomic DNA shared out evenly among several immunoSEQ plates. Generated by immunoSEQ multiplex PCR, the TCRdb table keeps only in-frame clones and is missing some. Among millions of clones listed, about 94% were seen once. Germline CDR1 and CDR2: LGHNA and YSLEER. This CDR3 region has 14 residues. Naivety among CD8 cells was defined by CD45RO negativity and positive CCR7 selection, thereby excluding terminally differentiated effector memory CD45RA+ cells. The source of the sample is a study of shared clonotypes between healthy human individuals. Study observations and caveats: In this cohort, only blood was sampled, and tissue repertoires likely differ. Estimated richness values were generally larger in naive subsets than in memory subsets.

Input material: naive CD8+ T cells sorted from blood. This receptor was taken from a man aged 18 to 29 in good health. J is TRBJ2-2 and V is TRBV4-3; the D is unclear. The CDR3 bases are TGCGCCAGCAGCCAAGTTTTGAACGCCGGGGAGCTGTTTTTT. Translating it yields CASSQVLNAGELFF.